The clone carrying this T cell receptor (beta chain) occurred a few times. Genomic DNA acted as the template from which TCR beta VDJ combination and CDR3 sequence profiling were carried out. Each CDR3 protein gets one entry after TCRdb re-called the reads with MiXCR. The data show some 200,000 distinct CDR3 sequences, approximately 60% seen once. V gave up 5 bases and J gave up 0 bases; unmatched junction bases: 13. The germline CDR1 and CDR2 sequences are MNHEY and SVGAGI. The CDR3 has 19 residues. The sample comes from a study of CD8+CD57+ T cells in acquired aplastic anemia. This clonotype originated in a human donor in good health. Specimen: sorted CD4+, CD8+, or CD8+CD57+ T cells (not recorded which) from PBMCs. The genes are TRBV6-5 and TRBJ2-6, with 7 bases aligning to TRBD1. This CDR3 is CASSLYRGAPFSGANVLTF. CDR3 DNA: TGTGCCAGCAGTCTTTACAGGGGAGCTCCTTTCTCTGGGGCCAACGTCCTGACTTTC.